These 23 T cell receptor beta chains share one sample of origin, sequenced in a study of follicular helper T cells after annual influenza vaccination. Repertoires were generated with immunoSEQ multiplex PCR, while TCRdb's copy carries only in-frame clones and drops some. The sample yields about 8,700 clones, approximately 78% seen once. Time point defined: 2015-2016 season, 7 days after influenza vaccination. The sample was CXCR5+ CD38- circulating T follicular helper cells from blood, taken 7 days after influenza vaccination. Subset of the sample: circulating Tfh, non-naive CD4+CXCR5+PD-1+ (ICOS+CD38+ or ICOS-CD38-). The source is an adult who received the influenza vaccine.

The chain combines TRBV4-3 with TRBJ1-6; TRBD1 is a possible D gene (5 bases). V lost 0 bases to trimming and J lost 6 bases, with 12 bases between them. From germline, CDR1 is LGHNA and CDR2 YSLEER. The CDR3 totals 16 residues. The CDR3: CASSQDTQGRNSPLHF. CDR3 coding DNA: TGCGCCAGCAGCCAAGATACCCAGGGCCGTAATTCACCCCTCCACTTT.

V and J are TRBV5-1 and TRBJ2-2; a possible D gene is TRBD1 (6 bases). The CDR3 runs 15 residues. Germline V gene data show CDR1 as SGHRS and CDR2 as YFSETQ. Trimming removed 4 bases from V and 1 base from J, with 11 bases in between. The CDR3 sequence: CASSPGHQNTGELFF. The CDR3 DNA follows: TGCGCCAGCAGCCCGGGACATCAGAACACCGGGGAGCTGTTTTTT.

The chain recombines TRBV29-1 with TRBJ1-1; no clear D. The germline V and J ends were trimmed by 4 bases and 3 bases, with 12 bases remaining between them. The CDR3 consists of 13 residues. The V gene's germline CDR1 is SQVTM and CDR2 ANQGSEA. The chain's CDR3 is CSVAYDGDTEAFF. The CDR3 coding sequence is TGCAGCGTTGCTTATGATGGGGACACTGAAGCTTTCTTT.

This chain uses TRBV4-1 with TRBJ1-4; 7 bases line up with TRBD1. V lost 4 bases to trimming and J lost 7 bases; unmatched junction nucleotides: 9. Germline CDR1 MGHRA, CDR2 YSYEKL. The CDR3 is 15 residues long. In DNA form, the CDR3 reads TGCGCCAGCAGCCGCGACAGGGCGGGAAGTGAAAAACTGTTTTTT. It specifies CASSRDRAGSEKLFF.

The table lists this clone with a few counts. V and J are TRBV19 and TRBJ1-6; TRBD1 matches 11 bases. CDR1 LNHDA and CDR2 SQIVND come from the germline V gene (reference sequence). The CDR3 loop spans 16 amino acids. The V gene end was trimmed by 5 bases and the J gene end by 7 bases; junction bases not matched to a gene: 7. This CDR3 reads CASSLYGTGGNSPLHF. In DNA form, the CDR3 reads TGTGCCAGTAGTCTTTATGGGACAGGGGGAAATTCACCCCTCCACTTT.

This clone was counted only a few times. The CDR3 DNA reads TGTGCCAGCAGTCCGGGACAGGGCCCCGAGTCCCTCCACTTT. This translates into CASSPGQGPESLHF. The chain uses TRBV28 and TRBJ1-6, with 9 nucleotides matching TRBD1. The CDR3 runs 14 residues. With 5 bases clipped from V and 14 bases from J, the junction kept 10 bases outside the gene matches. Germline lookup yields CDR1 MDHEN and CDR2 SYDVKM.

The V call is TRBV7-2, the J call TRBJ1-2; perhaps TRBD1 as D (6 bases). The CDR3 is 14 amino acids. The V gene lost 1 base and the J gene lost 8 bases, with 14 bases spanning the gap. CDR1 SGHTA and CDR2 FQGNSA come from the germline V gene. In DNA form, the CDR3 reads TGTGCCAGCAGCTTAGTCAGGGGCCCCTACGGCTACACCTTC. Amino acids: CASSLVRGPYGYTF.

V usage is TRBV5-6 and J usage is TRBJ2-7, with a weak D call TRBD2 (7 bases). V was shortened by 7 bases and J by 2 bases, with 13 bases between the two germline ends. There are 13 residues in the CDR3. Germline assignment: CDR1 SGHDT and CDR2 YYEEEE. The DNA for the CDR3 is TGTGCCAGCGCCCCGGGGGGCCCCTACGAGCAGTACTTC. Translation: CASAPGGPYEQYF.

V is TRBV7-3 and J is TRBJ2-3; D remains unclear. The germline V and J ends were trimmed by 5 bases and 4 bases, with 13 bases remaining between them. Looked up from germline, CDR1 is SGHTA and CDR2 is FQGTGA. This CDR3 spans 14 amino acids. The CDR3: CASSLGQVPDTQYF. CDR3 coding DNA: TGTGCCAGCAGCCTAGGTCAGGTCCCAGATACGCAGTATTTT.

The rearrangement links TRBV19 to TRBJ2-7, with D possibly called TRBD1 or TRBD2 (5 bases each). Trimming removed 5 bases at V and 3 bases at J, with 17 bases between. CDR1 is LNHDA, CDR2 SQIVND, per germline (reference sequence). The CDR3 runs to 15 residues. CDR3 sequence: CASSVPRRGVYEQYF. Written as DNA, the CDR3 is TGTGCCAGTAGTGTACCCCGCAGAGGGGTCTACGAGCAGTACTTC.

The chain carries TRBV30 and TRBJ2-5; possibly TRBD2 for D (7 bases). Germline-derived CDR1 and CDR2 are GTSNPN and SVGIG (reference sequence). Trimming left V 4 bases short and J 5 bases short, with 11 bases between. The CDR3 contains 12 residues. This CDR3 is CAWTGGFETQYF. In nucleotides, the CDR3 is TGTGCCTGGACGGGGGGCTTTGAGACCCAGTACTTC.

V usage is TRBV7-3 and J usage is TRBJ2-3; 9 nucleotides line up with TRBD2. CDR1 is SGHTA and CDR2 is FQGTGA in the germline V gene. There are 15 residues in the CDR3. With 5 bases clipped from V and 5 bases from J, the junction kept 8 bases outside the gene matches. CDR3: CASSGGGLAGDTQYF. The CDR3 nucleotides read TGTGCCAGCAGCGGAGGGGGACTAGCTGGAGATACGCAGTATTTT.

The chain joins TRBV5-1 to TRBJ1-4, with TRBD1 as a possible D gene (5 bases). The CDR3 consists of 15 residues. CDR1 is SGHRS, CDR2 YFSETQ, per germline. Trimming left V 0 bases short and J 7 bases short, with 13 bases between. The CDR3 DNA sequence: TGCGCCAGCAGCTTGGGACGGGGCCAGGGTGAAAAACTGTTTTTT. Translating it yields CASSLGRGQGEKLFF.

The chain combines TRBV19 with TRBJ1-2, with 9 bases matching TRBD1. V lost 1 base to trimming and J lost 2 bases; unmatched junction nucleotides: 2. The CDR3 has 15 amino acids. Germline V gene lookup returns CDR1 LNHDA and CDR2 SQIVND (reference sequence). Here the CDR3 reads CASSIAGTGNYGYTF. CDR3 coding DNA: TGTGCCAGTAGTATAGCCGGGACAGGGAACTATGGCTACACCTTC.

The rearrangement joins TRBV30 to TRBJ1-1; D is ambiguous. CDR1 is GTSNPN, CDR2 SVGIG, per germline (reference sequence). This CDR3 has 13 amino acids. V was pared by 0 bases and J by 0 bases, with 5 bases between. CDR3 protein: CAWSVTVNTEAFF. The CDR3 DNA is TGTGCCTGGAGTGTGACCGTGAACACTGAAGCTTTCTTT.

The chain is built from TRBV4-2 and TRBJ2-3; the D is unclear. Germline V gives CDR1 LGHNA, CDR2 YNFKEQ. The CDR3 is made up of 16 amino acids. V gave up 0 bases and J gave up 1 base, with 11 bases separating them. The CDR3 bases are TGTGCCAGCAGCCAAGATACTCAAGAGCGCACAGATACGCAGTATTTT. Translation: CASSQDTQERTDTQYF.

The rearrangement uses TRBV5-1 and TRBJ2-7; TRBD2 is a possible D gene (5 bases). The CDR3 loop spans 16 amino acids. The germline V and J ends were trimmed by 0 bases and 0 bases, with 13 bases remaining between them. Germline lookup yields CDR1 SGHRS and CDR2 YFSETQ. The chain's CDR3 is CASSLAAGLSSYEQYF. CDR3 bases: TGCGCCAGCAGCTTGGCCGCGGGCCTTAGCTCCTACGAGCAGTACTTC.

The chain uses TRBV6-1 and TRBJ1-1; D is unclear. The germline V gene encodes CDR1 MNHNS and CDR2 SASEGT. Deletions cut 5 bases from V and 0 bases from J, with 13 bases between. CDR3 length: 15 residues. CDR3 in DNA: TGTGCCAGCAGTTTTAGAGGGCGCATGAACACTGAAGCTTTCTTT. Amino acids: CASSFRGRMNTEAFF.

The V gene is TRBV6-1, the J gene TRBJ1-6, with unresolved D. With 5 bases removed from V and 5 bases from J, the gap between germline ends came to 10 bases. There are 14 residues in the CDR3. Looked up from germline, CDR1 is MNHNS and CDR2 is SASEGT. The CDR3 here is CASSRGMDNSPLHF. CDR3 nucleotides: TGTGCCAGCAGTCGCGGCATGGATAATTCACCCCTCCACTTT.

This sequence joins TRBV27 and TRBJ2-3; 8 positions match TRBD1. Per germline, CDR1 MNHEY and CDR2 SMNVEV (reference sequence). The length of the CDR3 is 12 residues. V lost 5 bases and J lost 11; bases outside the gene matches: 6. The CDR3 nucleotides are TGTGCCAGCAGTGTAAGGACAGGGATGCAGTATTTT. It translates to CASSVRTGMQYF.

This clone was counted a single time. The J gene is TRBJ1-6, the V gene TRBV4-3, with D possibly TRBD1 on 6 matching bases. The CDR3 loop spans 16 amino acids. Deletions cut 0 bases from V and 10 bases from J, with 16 bases between. Germline values: CDR1 LGHNA, CDR2 YSLEER. Written as DNA, the CDR3 is TGCGCCAGCAGCCAAGATTGGTACAGGGAAAGCTCACCCCTCCACTTT. Its protein is CASSQDWYRESSPLHF.

The chain employs TRBV5-4 and TRBJ1-5; TRBD1 might be the D (5 bases). The V gene's germline CDR1 is SGHNT and CDR2 YYREEE (reference sequence). The V gene lost 4 bases and the J gene lost 4 bases, with 9 bases spanning the gap. The CDR3 is 13 residues long. The CDR3 region is CASSPQVNQPQHF. In DNA, the CDR3 is TGTGCCAGCAGCCCACAGGTAAATCAGCCCCAGCATTTT.

This clone appeared a few times. The rearrangement joins TRBV11-3 to TRBJ1-5; no firm D call. The CDR3 spans 13 residues. The V gene lost 6 bases and the J gene lost 0 bases, with 6 bases spanning the gap. The germline gives CDR1 SGHNT, CDR2 YENEEA. This chain's CDR3 is CASRAHSNQPQHF. Here the CDR3 DNA reads TGTGCCAGCAGAGCCCATAGCAATCAGCCCCAGCATTTT.